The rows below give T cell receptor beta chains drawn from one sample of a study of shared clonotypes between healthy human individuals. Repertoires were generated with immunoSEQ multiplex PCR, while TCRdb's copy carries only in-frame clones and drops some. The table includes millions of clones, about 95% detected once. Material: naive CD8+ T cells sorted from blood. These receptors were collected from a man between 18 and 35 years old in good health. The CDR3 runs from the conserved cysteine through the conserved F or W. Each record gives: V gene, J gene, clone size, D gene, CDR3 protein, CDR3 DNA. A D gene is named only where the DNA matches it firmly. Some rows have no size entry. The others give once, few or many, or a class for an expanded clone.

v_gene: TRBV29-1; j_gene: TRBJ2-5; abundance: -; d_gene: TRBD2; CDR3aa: CSVGGLAGVEETQYF; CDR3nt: TGCAGCGTTGGCGGGCTAGCGGGAGTGGAAGAGACCCAGTACTTC
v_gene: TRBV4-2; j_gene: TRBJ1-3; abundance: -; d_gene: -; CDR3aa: CASSHLTGSGNTIYF; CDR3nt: TGTGCCAGCAGCCACCTGACAGGCTCTGGAAACACCATATATTTT
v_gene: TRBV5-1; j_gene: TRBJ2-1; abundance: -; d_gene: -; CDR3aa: CASSLGQGESYNEQFF; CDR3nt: TGCGCCAGCAGCTTGGGGCAGGGAGAATCCTACAATGAGCAGTTCTTC
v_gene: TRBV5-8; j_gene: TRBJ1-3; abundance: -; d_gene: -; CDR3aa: CASTKDRSSGNTIYF; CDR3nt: TGTGCCAGCACCAAGGACCGGAGCTCTGGAAACACCATATATTTT
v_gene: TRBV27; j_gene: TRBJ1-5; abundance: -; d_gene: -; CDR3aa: CASREGVYDNQPQHF; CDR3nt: TGTGCCAGCAGAGAGGGAGTGTATGACAATCAGCCCCAGCATTTT
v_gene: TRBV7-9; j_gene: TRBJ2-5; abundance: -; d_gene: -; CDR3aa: CASSLEEGWETQYF; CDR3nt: TGTGCCAGCAGCTTAGAGGAGGGATGGGAGACCCAGTACTTC
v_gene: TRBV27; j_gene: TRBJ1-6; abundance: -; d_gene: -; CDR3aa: CASSFNLGGSYNSPLHF; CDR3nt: TGTGCCAGCAGTTTTAATTTAGGGGGCTCCTATAATTCACCCCTCCACTTT
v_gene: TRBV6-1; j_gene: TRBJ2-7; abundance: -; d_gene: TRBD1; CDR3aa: CASSEGTGGTGYEQYF; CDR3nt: TGTGCCAGCAGTGAAGGAACAGGGGGAACGGGCTACGAGCAGTACTTC
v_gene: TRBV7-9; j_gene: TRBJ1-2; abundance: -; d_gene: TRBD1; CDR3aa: CASSLGDRGLMVLGYTF; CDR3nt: TGTGCCAGCAGCTTAGGGGACAGGGGACTTATGGTCCTTGGCTACACCTTC
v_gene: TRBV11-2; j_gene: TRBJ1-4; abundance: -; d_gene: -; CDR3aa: CASSPRDSYNEKLFF; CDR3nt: TGTGCCAGCAGCCCACGGGACTCCTATAATGAAAAACTGTTTTTT
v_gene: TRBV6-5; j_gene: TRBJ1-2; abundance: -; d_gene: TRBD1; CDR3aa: CASRLQGAGYGYTF; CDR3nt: TGTGCCAGCAGATTACAGGGGGCCGGCTATGGCTACACCTTC
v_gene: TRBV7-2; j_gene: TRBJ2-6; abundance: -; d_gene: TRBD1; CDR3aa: CASSYKTGAISGANVLTF; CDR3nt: TGTGCCAGCAGCTACAAGACAGGGGCCATCTCTGGGGCCAACGTCCTGACTTTC
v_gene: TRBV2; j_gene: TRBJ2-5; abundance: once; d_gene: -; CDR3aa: CASSEYVGIWETQYF; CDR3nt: TGTGCCAGCAGTGAATACGTCGGGATTTGGGAGACCCAGTACTTC
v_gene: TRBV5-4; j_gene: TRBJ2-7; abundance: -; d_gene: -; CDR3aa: CASSPGNSFYEQYF; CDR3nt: TGTGCCAGCAGCCCTGGAAATTCCTTTTACGAGCAGTACTTC
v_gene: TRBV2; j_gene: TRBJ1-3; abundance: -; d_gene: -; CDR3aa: CASSESNEGHTIYF; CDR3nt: TGTGCCAGCAGTGAAAGTAATGAGGGGCACACCATATATTTT
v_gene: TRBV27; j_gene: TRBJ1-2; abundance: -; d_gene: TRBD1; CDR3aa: CASSFGQGGNGYTF; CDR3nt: TGTGCCAGCAGTTTTGGACAGGGAGGGAATGGCTACACCTTC
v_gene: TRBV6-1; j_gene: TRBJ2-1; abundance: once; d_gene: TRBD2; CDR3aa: CASSDGTSLLGEQFF; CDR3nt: TGTGCCAGCAGTGATGGGACTAGTTTGTTGGGTGAGCAGTTCTTC